The TCR beta chain described here comes from a study of tumor-infiltrating lymphocytes in oesophageal squamous cell carcinoma. V was pared by 5 bases and J by 5 bases, with 10 bases between. Per germline, CDR1 SGHTA and CDR2 FQGNSA. This CDR3 comprises 12 residues. TCRdb re-called the reads with MiXCR, one entry per CDR3 protein. In the table there are 12,000 or so distinct CDR3 sequences, over 50% of which are singletons. The source is a female donor with esophageal squamous cell carcinoma. J is TRBJ2-7 and V is TRBV7-2; D unclear. Sequenced: blood. CDR3 DNA: TGTGCCAGCAGCCCGCTTTATAACGAGCAGTACTTC. Its protein is CASSPLYNEQYF. Supplemented by reference TRBV7-2 and TRBJ2-7, the full variable domain reads GAGVSQSPSNKVTEKGKDVELRCDPISGHTALYWYRQSLGQGLEFLIYFQGNSAPDKSGLPSDRFSAERTGGSVSTLTIQRTQQEDSAVYLCASSPLYNEQYFGPGTRLTVT.